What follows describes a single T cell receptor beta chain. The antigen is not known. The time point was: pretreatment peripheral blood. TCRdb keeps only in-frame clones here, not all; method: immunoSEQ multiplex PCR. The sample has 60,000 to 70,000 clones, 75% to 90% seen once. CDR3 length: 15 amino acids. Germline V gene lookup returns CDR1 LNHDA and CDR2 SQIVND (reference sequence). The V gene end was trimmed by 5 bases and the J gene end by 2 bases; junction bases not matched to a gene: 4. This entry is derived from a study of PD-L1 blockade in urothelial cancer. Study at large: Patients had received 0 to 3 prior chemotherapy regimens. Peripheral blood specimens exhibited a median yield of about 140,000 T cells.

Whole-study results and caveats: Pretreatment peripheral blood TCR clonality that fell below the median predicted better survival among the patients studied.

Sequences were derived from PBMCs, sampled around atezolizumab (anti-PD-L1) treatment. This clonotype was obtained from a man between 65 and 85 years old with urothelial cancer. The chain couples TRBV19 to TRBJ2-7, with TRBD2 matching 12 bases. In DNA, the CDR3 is TGTGCCAGTAGTCCCGGACTAGCGGGAACCTACGAGCAGTACTTC. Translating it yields CASSPGLAGTYEQYF.